This TCR beta chain was sequenced for a study of T cells expressing NK-cell markers. General study findings and limits: Several donors showed these clonotypes also leading the CD3+CD56-NKG2C+ fraction.

About this clonotype itself: As yet, its antigen is unknown.

Libraries used 5'RACE template switching adding universal primer site and UMIs. Reprocessing the 5' RACE reads, TCRdb reports a single entry for every CDR3 protein and omits DNA. In all, the sample yields 450,000 to 600,000 distinct CDR3 sequences. This clonotype was obtained from a man between 18 and 35 years old in good health. Sequenced sample: blood T cells: a sorted CD56 or NKG2C T cell subset, CD4+ or CD8+ T cells, or bulk PBMC T cells (not recorded which).

The CDR3 protein is CASSDTGTDYNEQFF. The chain links TRBV3-1 to TRBJ2-1; lacking DNA, the TRBD1 call made by TCRdb goes unchecked. CDR1 and CDR2 (germline): LGHDT, YNNKEL (reference sequence). This CDR3 is 15 amino acids long.